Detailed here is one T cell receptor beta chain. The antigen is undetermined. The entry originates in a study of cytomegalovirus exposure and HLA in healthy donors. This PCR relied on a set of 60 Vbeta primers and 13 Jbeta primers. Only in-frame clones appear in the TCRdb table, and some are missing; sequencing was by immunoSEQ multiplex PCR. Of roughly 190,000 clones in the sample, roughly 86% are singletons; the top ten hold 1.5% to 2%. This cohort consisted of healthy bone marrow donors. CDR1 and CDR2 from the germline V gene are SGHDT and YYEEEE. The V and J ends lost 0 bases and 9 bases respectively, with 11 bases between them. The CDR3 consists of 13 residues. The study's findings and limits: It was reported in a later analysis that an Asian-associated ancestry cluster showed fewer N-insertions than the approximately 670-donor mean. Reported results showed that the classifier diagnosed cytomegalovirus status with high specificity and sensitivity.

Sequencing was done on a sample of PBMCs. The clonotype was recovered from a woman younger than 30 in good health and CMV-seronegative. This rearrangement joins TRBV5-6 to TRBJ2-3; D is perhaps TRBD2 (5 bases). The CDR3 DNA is TGTGCCAGCAGCTTGGCCCTCCAGCGGACGCAGTATTTT. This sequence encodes CASSLALQRTQYF.